The 2 T cell receptor beta chains reported below all come from one sample, sequenced in a study of blood T cell repertoires in COVID-19. Assay: immunoSEQ multiplex PCR; the TCRdb copy retains only in-frame clones and omits some. This table has 100,000 to 150,000 clones, roughly 80% appearing once. Sequences were obtained from PBMCs or T cells enriched from blood (not recorded which). The receptors derive from a man between 35 and 55 years old with acute COVID-19.

On this clone: Within the sample, other DNA sequences also encode this same CDR3. The J gene is TRBJ1-6, the V gene TRBV30, with D hard to call. The V and J ends lost 0 bases and 8 bases respectively, with 8 bases between them. There are 13 residues in the CDR3. Germline V gene data show CDR1 as GTSNPN and CDR2 as SVGIG (reference sequence). CDR3 bases: TGTGCCTGGAGTGTATCCGGGGATTCACCCCTCCACTTT. It codes for CAWSVSGDSPLHF.

The chain couples TRBV28 to TRBJ1-1; TRBD1 aligns across 7 bases. The germline V gene has CDR1 MDHEN and CDR2 SYDVKM. This CDR3 has 15 residues. V gave up 5 bases and J gave up 6 bases; unmatched junction bases: 12. CDR3 sequence reads: CASSPQREGAPEAFF. Written as DNA, the CDR3 is TGTGCCAGCAGTCCGCAACGAGAGGGGGCCCCTGAAGCTTTCTTT. Together with reference TRBV28 and TRBJ1-1, the CDR3 gives the full variable domain: DVKVTQSSRYLVKRTGEKVFLECVQDMDHENMFWYRQDPGLGLRLIYFSYDVKMKEKGDIPEGYSVSREKKERFSLILESASTNQTSMYLCASSPQREGAPEAFFGQGTRLTVV.